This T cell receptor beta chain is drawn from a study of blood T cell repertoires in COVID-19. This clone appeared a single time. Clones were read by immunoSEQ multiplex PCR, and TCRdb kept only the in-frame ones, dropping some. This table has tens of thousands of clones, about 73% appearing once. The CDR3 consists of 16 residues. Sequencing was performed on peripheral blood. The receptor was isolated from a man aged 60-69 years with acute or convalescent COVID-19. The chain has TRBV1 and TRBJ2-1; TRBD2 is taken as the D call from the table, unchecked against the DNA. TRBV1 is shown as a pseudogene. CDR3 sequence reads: CTSSRLAGGYSNEQFF. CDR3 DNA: TGCACCAGCAGCCGGCTAGCGGGAGGGTATAGTAATGAGCAGTTCTTC.